This TCR beta chain was identified during a study of blood T cells in healthy people across ages. On this clonotype itself: The antigen remains unidentified.

Next came a second PCR, run for 7 to 11 cycles, which used a sample-barcoded 5' primer along with a J-beta primer mix. TCRdb used MiXCR to reprocess the 5' RACE reads, holding one entry per CDR3 protein. Seen here are hundreds of thousands of distinct CDR3 sequences, around 24% observed once, and the top ten hold 8.5% to 9.5%. Study-wide results and limits: Per million T cells, the diversity of TCR beta decreased roughly linearly as age advanced. It was held that diversity estimates obtained from one million T cells represented underestimates.

The CDR3 runs 15 residues. From germline, CDR1 is LGHNT and CDR2 FRNRAP. V lost 6 bases, J lost 4 bases, and 13 bases lay in between. Another study also made use of these data, one on T cells of mothers and their children. In that study: Sequencing revealed no T cell clones that were persistent and microchimeric.

Material: blood. V is TRBV12-5 and J is TRBJ2-6; either TRBD1 or TRBD2 may supply D (5 bases each). The origin of this receptor is a boy aged 5 to 17 in good health. The CDR3 region is CASGYPGAGANVLTF. CDR3 DNA sequence: TGTGCTAGTGGGTACCCCGGGGCAGGGGCCAACGTCCTGACTTTC. The variable domain in full, completed from reference TRBV12-5 and TRBJ2-6, reads DARVTQTPRHKVTEMGQEVTMRCQPILGHNTVFWYRQTMMQGLELLAYFRNRAPLDDSGMPKDRFSAEMPDATLATLKIQPSEPRDSAVYFCASGYPGAGANVLTFGAGSRLTVL.